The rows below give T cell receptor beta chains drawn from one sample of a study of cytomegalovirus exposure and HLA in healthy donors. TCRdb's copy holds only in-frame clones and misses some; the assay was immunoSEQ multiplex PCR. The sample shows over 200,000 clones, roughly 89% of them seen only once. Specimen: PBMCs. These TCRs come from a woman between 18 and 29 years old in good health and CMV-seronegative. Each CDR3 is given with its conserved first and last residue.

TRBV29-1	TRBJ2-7	CSVRTSLTYEQYF
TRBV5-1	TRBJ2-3	CASSLPAGTDTQYF
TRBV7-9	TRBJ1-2	CASSPGTGIAYGYTF
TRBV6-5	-	CASSTLQGYEQYF
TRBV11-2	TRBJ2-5	CASSYSGKETQYF
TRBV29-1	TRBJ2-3	CSVSLGHGTDTQYF
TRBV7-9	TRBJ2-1	CASSSGTAIYNEQFF
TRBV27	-	CASSLSLTLGQGDHEQYF
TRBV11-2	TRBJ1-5	CASSQTGDSNQPQHF
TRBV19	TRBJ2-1	CASSPGLAGNEQFF
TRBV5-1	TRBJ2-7	CASSLVSGPYEQYF
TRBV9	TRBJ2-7	CASSGGDYTYEQYF
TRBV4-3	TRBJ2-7	CASSQDQYEQYF
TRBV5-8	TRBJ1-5	CASSLGGQGAGPPNQPQHF
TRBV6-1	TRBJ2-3	CASSGHRGADTQYF
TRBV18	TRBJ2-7	CASSPTYELAGGPYEQYF
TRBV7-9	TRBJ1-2	CASSPTSFSPHTHGYTF
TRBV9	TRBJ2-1	CASSAVGSSYNEQFF
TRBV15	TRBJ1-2	CATSRLDRGGYGYTF
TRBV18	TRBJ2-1	CASSPRQGNNEQFF
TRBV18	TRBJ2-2	CASSRTYREPGELFF
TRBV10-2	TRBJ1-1	CASSEPGGGGTEAFF
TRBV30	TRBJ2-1	CAWRRVTSSYNEQFF
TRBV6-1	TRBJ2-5	CASRQTGLQETQYF
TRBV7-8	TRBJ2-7	CASSPHRVRGYEQYF
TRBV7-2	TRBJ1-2	CASSSGSGLNYGYTF
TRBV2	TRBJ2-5	CASSDRQDQETQYF
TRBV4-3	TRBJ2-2	CASSQDTRLGQGAGELFF
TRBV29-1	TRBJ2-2	CSVEAWTGYAGELFF
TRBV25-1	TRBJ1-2	CASSEAGAGGGYTF
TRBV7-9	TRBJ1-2	CASSLGEVSYGYTF
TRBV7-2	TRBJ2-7	CASSLATGGEQYF
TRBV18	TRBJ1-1	CASSRTDGGTEAFF
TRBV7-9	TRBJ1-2	CASSPWDSQEGYTF
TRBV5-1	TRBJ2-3	CASSLGGTSGSTDTQYF
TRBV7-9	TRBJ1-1	CAPQGLNTEAFF
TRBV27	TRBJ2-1	CASSRGGGLYNEQFF
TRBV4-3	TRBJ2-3	CASSQGETGGLEDTQYF
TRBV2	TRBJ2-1	CASRAGASYNEQFF
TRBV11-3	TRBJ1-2	CASSRDTLRGYTF
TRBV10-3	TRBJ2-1	CAIMPSGREYNEQFF
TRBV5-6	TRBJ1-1	CASSLPGQGDTEAFF
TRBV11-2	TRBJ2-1	CASSLSSGVYNEQFF
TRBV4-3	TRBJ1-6	CASSQLGDSWVDSDNSPLHF
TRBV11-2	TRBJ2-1	CASSLGGGISYNEQFF
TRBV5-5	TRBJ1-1	CASSFPGTEAFF
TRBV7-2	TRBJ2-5	CASSFARETQYF
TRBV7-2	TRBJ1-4	CASSSPVREKLFF
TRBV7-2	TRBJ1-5	CASSSWASVSQPQHF
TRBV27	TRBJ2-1	CASSLWVRTGGIDEQFF
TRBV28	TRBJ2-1	CASSSEKMTSGDNEQFF
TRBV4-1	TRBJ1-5	CASSLRGNQPQHF
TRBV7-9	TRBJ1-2	CASSLESRGYGYTF